This T cell receptor (beta chain) came from a study of blood T cell repertoires in COVID-19. Turning to the study itself: Samples of COVID-19 (acute and convalescent) were obtained from the United States, Italy and Spain.

Profiled with immunoSEQ multiplex PCR; TCRdb holds only in-frame clones, not every one. The table has about 190,000 clones, around 78% seen once; the top ten hold 2.5% to 3.5%. The CDR3 runs 14 residues. Germline assignment: CDR1 LNHDA and CDR2 SQIVND (reference sequence). V was clipped by 3 bases and J by 6 bases, with 9 bases between them. This clone was counted once. The sample consisted of peripheral blood. The rearrangement joins TRBV19 to TRBJ1-6; D is perhaps TRBD1 (6 bases). The receptor was derived from a woman older than 75 with active or convalescent COVID-19. CDR3 nucleotides: TGTGCCAGTAGTATGGGGGCCCCTAATTCACCCCTCCACTTT. Its protein product is CASSMGAPNSPLHF. The full variable domain, completed using reference TRBV19 and TRBJ1-6, is DGGITQSPKYLFRKEGQNVTLSCEQNLNHDAMYWYRQDPGQGLRLIYYSQIVNDFQKGDIAEGYSVSREKKESFPLTVTSAQKNPTAFYLCASSMGAPNSPLHFGNGTRLTVT.